The rows below give T cell receptor beta chains drawn from one sample of a study of blood T cell repertoires in COVID-19. The data were produced by immunoSEQ multiplex PCR, yet TCRdb's version contains in-frame clones alone and is incomplete. The table has 250,000 to 350,000 clones, 70% to 90% seen once. Sequenced: PBMCs or T cells enriched from blood (not recorded which). These receptors all come from a woman in her twenties or thirties who had recovered from COVID-19. Both conserved end residues are part of each CDR3. Fields, in order: D gene, V gene, clone size, J gene, CDR3 DNA, CDR3 protein. The D gene is left open where the match is weak. Size is stated for part of the rows, as once, few or many counts, or as a class when the clone is expanded.

>NA|TRBV15|NA|TRBJ1-5
TGTGCCACCAGCAGAGATCGGGTTGGATACAATCAGCCCCAGCATTTT
CATSRDRVGYNQPQHF
>NA|TRBV29-1|NA|TRBJ2-7
TGCAGCGTTGAACTGGGGACACCATACGAGCAGTACTTC
CSVELGTPYEQYF
>NA|TRBV5-5|NA|TRBJ2-7
TGTGCCAGCAGCTTGTCGGGGGTTGAGCAGTACTTC
CASSLSGVEQYF
>NA|TRBV19|NA|TRBJ2-3
TGTGCCAGTAGTGCGGATAGCACAGATACGCAGTATTTT
CASSADSTDTQYF
>NA|TRBV19|NA|TRBJ1-2
TGTGCCAGTAGGCGGGGGGTTTATGGCTACACCTTC
CASRRGVYGYTF
>NA|TRBV2|NA|TRBJ1-1
TGTGCCAGCAGTTGGAACAGGGAAACTGAAGCTTTCTTT
CASSWNRETEAFF
>TRBD2|TRBV19|NA|TRBJ2-1
TGTGCCAGTAGTCGGGCGGGGGGTTACAATGAGCAGTTCTTC
CASSRAGGYNEQFF
>TRBD2|TRBV5-1|NA|TRBJ2-3
TGCGCCAGCAGCTTCGGTGGCATTAGCGGGGGGCTCACAGATACGCAGTATTTT
CASSFGGISGGLTDTQYF
>NA|TRBV12-5|NA|TRBJ2-1
TGTGCTAGTGGTCCCCCCTCCAGGGGAGAGCAGTTCTTC
CASGPPSRGEQFF
>NA|TRBV18|NA|TRBJ1-4
TGTGCCAGCTCACCGCGGGGTATTGGTGAAAAACTGTTTTTT
CASSPRGIGEKLFF
>NA|TRBV2|NA|TRBJ1-5
TGTGCCAGCAGTGAACGTCAGAATCAGCCCCAGCATTTT
CASSERQNQPQHF
>NA|TRBV6-6|NA|TRBJ1-2
TGTGCCAGCAGTCCCACAGAGGGGGTCACCTTC
CASSPTEGVTF
>TRBD1|TRBV2|NA|TRBJ2-3
TGTGCCGGCAAGAGGGACAGAAGCACAGATACGCAGTATTTT
CAGKRDRSTDTQYF
>TRBD1|TRBV18|NA|TRBJ1-5
TGTGCCAGCTCACTAACCCAGGGGGCCGGGGTTCAGCCCCAGCATTTT
CASSLTQGAGVQPQHF
>NA|TRBV14|NA|TRBJ1-2
TGTGCCAGCAGCCTTCCGGGAACCTTTAACTATGGCTACACCTTC
CASSLPGTFNYGYTF
>NA|TRBV2|NA|TRBJ1-5
TGTGCCAGCAGAGATGACTCCCACCAGCCCCAGCATTTT
CASRDDSHQPQHF
>TRBD1|TRBV27|NA|TRBJ1-2
TGTGCCAGCAGTTTATCCGGACAGGGGCGAGGCTATGGCTACACCTTC
CASSLSGQGRGYGYTF
>TRBD1|TRBV7-2|NA|TRBJ1-2
TGTGCCAGCAGCTATGACACGACAGGGAGCGGCTACACCTTC
CASSYDTTGSGYTF
>TRBD1|TRBV5-1|NA|TRBJ2-5
TGCGCCAGCAGCTTCGAACAGGGGGCGAGGGAGACCCAGTACTTC
CASSFEQGARETQYF
>TRBD2|TRBV30|NA|TRBJ2-7
TGTGCCTGGAGTGTCAGCGGGGACGAGCAGTACTTC
CAWSVSGDEQYF
>NA|TRBV19|NA|TRBJ2-5
TGTGCCAGTAGGGGATTAGAACAGGGCCCCCGAGAGACCCAGTACTTC
CASRGLEQGPRETQYF
>NA|TRBV7-7|NA|TRBJ2-5
TGTGCTAGCAGCTTAGGAGGGTTAGGAGAGACCCAGTACTTC
CASSLGGLGETQYF
>TRBD1|TRBV19|NA|TRBJ1-1
TGTGCCAGTAGTATATTTTCCGGGACAGGGCGGACTGAAGCTTTCTTT
CASSIFSGTGRTEAFF
>TRBD2|TRBV7-2|NA|TRBJ2-1
TGTGCCAGCAGCTTAATAGCGGGGTCATCACGGGAGCAGTTCTTC
CASSLIAGSSREQFF
>TRBD1|TRBV5-1|few|TRBJ1-2
TGCGCCAGCAGCCCGCGATTGAACAGGGGGATTGATAGCTACACCTTC
CASSPRLNRGIDSYTF
>NA|TRBV6-6|NA|TRBJ1-1
TGTGCCAGCAGTAGAGGACTGGGAAAGACTGAAGCTTTCTTT
CASSRGLGKTEAFF
>NA|TRBV25-1|NA|TRBJ1-2
TGTGCCAGCAGTGAACCTCCCGGGGGCTACACCTTC
CASSEPPGGYTF
>TRBD1|TRBV7-2|NA|TRBJ2-7
TGTGCCAGCAGCGTGACAGGGGGCTCAGGCTACGAGCAGTACTTC
CASSVTGGSGYEQYF
>NA|TRBV2|NA|TRBJ1-5
TGTGCCAGCAGTGAACTGTCCAATCAGCCCCAGCATTTT
CASSELSNQPQHF
>TRBD2|TRBV19|NA|TRBJ2-3
TGTGCCAGTAGTGCACTAGCGGCTAGCACAGATACGCAGTATTTT
CASSALAASTDTQYF
>TRBD1|TRBV5-1|NA|TRBJ2-7
TGCGCCAGCAGCGCGGCACCTGCCAGGGGGCCCTACGAGCAGTACTTC
CASSAAPARGPYEQYF
>TRBD1|TRBV6-5|NA|TRBJ1-5
TGTGCCAGCAGACGAACAGGGGCCGGGGATCAGCCCCAGCATTTT
CASRRTGAGDQPQHF
>TRBD1|TRBV4-1|NA|TRBJ1-2
TGCGCCAGCAGCCGGGACAGGGGCCCTACTAACTATGGCTACACCTTC
CASSRDRGPTNYGYTF
>NA|TRBV10-1|NA|TRBJ1-3
TGCGCCAGCAGTCACCGGGACAAGCTTACTGGAAACACCATATATTTT
CASSHRDKLTGNTIYF
>TRBD1|TRBV19|NA|TRBJ1-2
TGTGCCACCCAAGGACAGGGGAGCCACTATGGCTACACCTTC
CATQGQGSHYGYTF
>TRBD2|TRBV6-1|NA|TRBJ2-3
TGTGCCAGCAGTGGATTCGGACTAGCGGGAACAGATACGCAGTATTTT
CASSGFGLAGTDTQYF
>NA|TRBV13|NA|TRBJ1-2
TGTGCCAGCAGCTTAAGTGCGGGCTACACCTTC
CASSLSAGYTF
>TRBD1|TRBV5-1|NA|TRBJ2-7
TGCGCCAGCAGCTCGACGGGACAGATATCCTACGAGCAGTACTTC
CASSSTGQISYEQYF
>TRBD1|TRBV4-1|NA|TRBJ1-1
TGCGCCAGCAGCCAAAGTGGGGCAGGGGGCACTGAAGCTTTCTTT
CASSQSGAGGTEAFF
>NA|TRBV4-1|NA|TRBJ1-1
TGCGCCAGCAGCCACCTACCGGGGGACACTGAAGCTTTCTTT
CASSHLPGDTEAFF
>TRBD1|TRBV15|NA|TRBJ1-6
TGTGCCACCAGCAGAGACCGACAGGGAGATTCACCCCTCCACTTT
CATSRDRQGDSPLHF
>NA|TRBV2|NA|TRBJ2-7
TGTGCCAGCAGTTTCCAGGGGTTCGAGCAGTACTTC
CASSFQGFEQYF
>NA|TRBV6-2/TRBV6-3|NA|TRBJ1-6
TGTGCCAGCAGTTACGAATCCCGATGGGCATCCTATAATTCACCCCTCCACTTT
CASSYESRWASYNSPLHF
>NA|TRBV9|once|TRBJ1-6
TGTGCCAGCAGCGCCTCCCCACCAGGGATTGATTTGAGTTCACCCCTCCACTTT
CASSASPPGIDLSSPLHF